This entry concerns a single T cell receptor (beta chain). CDR3 size: 15 residues. Germline V gives CDR1 MNHEY, CDR2 SVGAGI. Trimming removed 6 bases from V and 6 bases from J, with 20 bases in between. Via MiXCR, TCRdb re-called the RT-PCR reads, giving one row per CDR3 protein. The repertoire has about 680,000 distinct CDR3 sequences, 14% of them found once; the top ten carry 3.6%. V is TRBV6-5 and J is TRBJ1-1, with TRBD1 as a possible D gene (6 bases). The TCR was taken from a female donor in good health, serving as a healthy control. Input material: memory CD4+ T cells from blood. The CDR3 DNA sequence: TGTGCCAGCAGCGTGGGCAGGGGATGGGCCGCTGAAGCTTTCTTT. It yields the protein CASSVGRGWAAEAFF.